This record concerns one TCR beta chain sequence. The V gene's germline CDR1 is MNHNY and CDR2 SVGAGI (reference sequence). The CDR3 is 16 residues long. The V end lost 0 bases, the J end lost 1 base, and 9 bases lay between the germline ends. This record comes from a study of blood T cell repertoires in COVID-19. Study as a whole: There were acute and convalescent COVID-19 samples, and they came from the United States, Italy and Spain. PBMCs, B-cell-depleted T cells, or T cells provided the cDNA or gDNA that made up the material.

Source study methods: Amplification from reference gene primers served as the basis for estimated nucleated cell counts. TCRdb's copy holds only in-frame clones and misses some; the assay was immunoSEQ multiplex PCR. V and J calls and clone size follow that table, whereas D and trimming were derived from the DNA. The data contain 90,000 to 100,000 clones, 70% to 85% of them singletons. This chain uses TRBV6-6 with TRBJ2-2; D unresolved. This sequence was found in a man aged 55 to 70 with acute or convalescent COVID-19. Sequencing used peripheral blood. The CDR3 coding sequence is TGTGCCAGCAGTTACTCGTACCGACAGAACACCGGGGAGCTGTTTTTT. Translation: CASSYSYRQNTGELFF.